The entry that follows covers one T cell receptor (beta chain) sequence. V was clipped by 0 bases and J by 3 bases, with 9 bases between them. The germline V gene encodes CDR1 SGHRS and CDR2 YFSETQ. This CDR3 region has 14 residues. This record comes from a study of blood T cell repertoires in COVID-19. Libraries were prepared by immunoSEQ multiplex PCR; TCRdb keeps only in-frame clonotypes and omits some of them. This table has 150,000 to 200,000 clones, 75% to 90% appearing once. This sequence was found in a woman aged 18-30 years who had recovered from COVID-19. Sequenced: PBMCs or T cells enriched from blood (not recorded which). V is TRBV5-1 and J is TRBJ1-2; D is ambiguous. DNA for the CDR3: TGCGCCAGCAGCTTGGCCATGCCAGACTATGGCTACACCTTC. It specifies CASSLAMPDYGYTF.